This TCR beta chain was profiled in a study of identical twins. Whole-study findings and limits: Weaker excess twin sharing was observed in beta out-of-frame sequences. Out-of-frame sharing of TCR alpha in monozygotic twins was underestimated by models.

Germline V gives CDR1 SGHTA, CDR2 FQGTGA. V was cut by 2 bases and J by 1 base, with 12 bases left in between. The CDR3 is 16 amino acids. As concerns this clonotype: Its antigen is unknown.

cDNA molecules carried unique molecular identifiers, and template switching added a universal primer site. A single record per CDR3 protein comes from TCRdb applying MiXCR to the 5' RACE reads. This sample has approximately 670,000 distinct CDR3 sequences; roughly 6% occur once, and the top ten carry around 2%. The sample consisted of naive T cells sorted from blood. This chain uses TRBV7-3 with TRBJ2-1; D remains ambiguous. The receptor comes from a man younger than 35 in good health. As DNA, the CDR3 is TGTGCCAGCAGCTTAGGCCACCTGGGATCCTACAATGAGCAGTTCTTC. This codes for CASSLGHLGSYNEQFF.